The 12 T cell receptor beta chains below come from one sample, sequenced in a study of TIL therapy for anti-PD-1-resistant metastatic lung cancer. The libraries were made with immunoSEQ v3. Data came from immunoSEQ multiplex PCR; TCRdb stores just in-frame clones and leaves some out. The sample contains tens of thousands of clones, around 80% of which appear only once. Time point defined: pre-treatment sample, taken before nivolumab and TIL therapy. Specimen: blood, collected at baseline. The source is a man between 65 and 80 years old with non-small cell lung cancer.

The chain employs TRBV29-1 and TRBJ1-4; 7 nucleotides agree with TRBD1. Per germline, CDR1 SQVTM and CDR2 ANQGSEA. J gave up 6 bases and V 2 bases, and 6 bases lay outside the gene matches. This CDR3 has 14 residues. The CDR3 nucleotides are TGCAGCGTTGAACACAGGGGCGCGGATGAAAAACTGTTTTTT. This codes for CSVEHRGADEKLFF.

The J gene is TRBJ2-7, the V gene TRBV18; 8 positions match TRBD2. The CDR3 sequence is 14 residues long. Per germline, CDR1 KGHSH and CDR2 LQKENI. The J segment lost 0 bases and the V segment lost 6 bases, leaving 4 bases of the junction unmatched. The CDR3 protein is CASSPGTSSYEQYF. Written as DNA, the CDR3 is TGTGCCAGCTCCCCCGGGACTAGCTCCTACGAGCAGTACTTC.

The chain couples TRBV5-1 to TRBJ2-1; the D is unclear. The CDR3 contains 15 residues. The ends were cut back, 4 bases at V and 4 bases at J, with 15 bases in the middle. Germline-derived CDR1 and CDR2 are SGHRS and YFSETQ. CDR3 sequence: CASSPVSNGYNEQFF. The CDR3 DNA follows: TGCGCCAGCAGCCCGGTCTCCAACGGTTACAATGAGCAGTTCTTC.

The rearrangement uses TRBV5-1 and TRBJ2-6; TRBD1 matches 9 bases. The CDR3 totals 17 residues. Germline V CDR1 and CDR2: SGHRS, YFSETQ. V lost 4 bases to trimming and J lost 4 bases; unmatched junction nucleotides: 9. Here the CDR3 DNA reads TGCGCCAGCAGCATCGGGACAGGGCGGGGAGGGGCCAACGTCCTGACTTTC. Its translation: CASSIGTGRGGANVLTF.

This rearrangement joins TRBV5-1 to TRBJ2-7, with D unclear. V was pared by 0 bases and J by 6 bases, with 7 bases between. The CDR3 extends over 12 amino acids. From germline, CDR1 is SGHRS and CDR2 YFSETQ. The CDR3 DNA reads as TGCGCCAGCAGCTTGGGAACGGTCGAGCAGTACTTC. Translated, it gives CASSLGTVEQYF.

This clone appeared a few times. This chain uses TRBV11-2 with TRBJ2-5, with TRBD1 matching 8 bases. The germline gives CDR1 SGHAT, CDR2 FQNNGV. The CDR3 contains 13 residues. V trimming: 6 bases; J trimming: 2 bases; junction bases outside the gene matches: 2. The CDR3 region is CASRGQGQETQYF. The CDR3 bases are TGTGCCAGCAGAGGACAGGGTCAAGAGACCCAGTACTTC.

The chain joins TRBV9 to TRBJ2-7; D perhaps matches TRBD1 (6 bases). The CDR3 covers 13 residues. Deletions cut 0 bases from V and 2 bases from J, with 6 bases between. Germline V lookup: CDR1 SGDLS, CDR2 YYNGEE. CDR3 in amino acids: CASSVGTAYEQYF. Written as DNA, the CDR3 is TGTGCCAGCAGCGTAGGGACAGCCTACGAGCAGTACTTC.

The genes are TRBV19 and TRBJ1-2, with 11 bases fitting TRBD1. Germline loops: CDR1 LNHDA, CDR2 SQIVND (reference sequence). The CDR3 covers 18 residues. J gave up 7 bases and V 3 bases, and 16 bases lay outside the gene matches. The CDR3 spells CASSIPPYGQGARSGYTF. Here the CDR3 DNA reads TGTGCCAGTAGTATCCCTCCGTATGGACAGGGGGCTAGGAGTGGCTACACCTTC. The full variable domain, completed using reference TRBV19 and TRBJ1-2, is DGGITQSPKYLFRKEGQNVTLSCEQNLNHDAMYWYRQDPGQGLRLIYYSQIVNDFQKGDIAEGYSVSREKKESFPLTVTSAQKNPTAFYLCASSIPPYGQGARSGYTFGSGTRLTVV.

The chain links TRBV28 to TRBJ2-1; 7 nucleotides match TRBD1. Germline loops: CDR1 MDHEN, CDR2 SYDVKM. The CDR3 is 15 amino acids. The V gene end was trimmed by 7 bases and the J gene end by 1 base; junction bases not matched to a gene: 7. CDR3 coding DNA: TGTGCCAGCACACCTCCAGGGGGTTCCTACAATGAGCAGTTCTTC. Amino acids: CASTPPGGSYNEQFF.

The chain couples TRBV6-1 to TRBJ2-7, with 11 bases identical to TRBD1. The CDR3 consists of 15 residues. Trimming cost V 6 bases and J 1 base; bases outside gene matches: 5. Germline V gene data show CDR1 as MNHNS and CDR2 as SASEGT. The CDR3 DNA sequence: TGTGCCAGCAGCACCCGGGACAGGGGGTCCTACGAGCAGTACTTC. This codes for CASSTRDRGSYEQYF.

The gene calls are TRBV27 and TRBJ2-2; D is possibly TRBD1 (5 bases). V was clipped by 7 bases and J by 3 bases, with 9 bases between them. CDR3 length: 13 amino acids. CDR1 is MNHEY and CDR2 is SMNVEV in the germline V gene (reference sequence). CDR3 in DNA: TGTGCCAGCAAGAAAGGGGACACCGGGGAGCTGTTTTTT. As protein: CASKKGDTGELFF.

This clone was found once. The V gene is TRBV27, the J gene TRBJ2-2, with a possible D match to TRBD2 (5 bases). Germline assignment: CDR1 MNHEY and CDR2 SMNVEV (reference sequence). The CDR3 runs to 13 residues. V lost 5 bases to trimming and J lost 7 bases, with 11 bases between them. The CDR3: CASSPQADGELFF. The CDR3 DNA reads TGTGCCAGCAGTCCTCAAGCGGACGGGGAGCTGTTTTTT.